This is a list of T cell receptor beta chains from one sample in a study of T cells in Graves' hyperthyroidism and ophthalmopathy. One entry per CDR3 protein, called by TCRdb with MiXCR from the multiplex PCR reads. In the table there are about 360,000 distinct CDR3 sequences, around 13% of which are singletons. The sample consisted of blood. These receptors originate from a woman aged 18-29 years with Graves' hyperthyroidism. CDR3s include the opening cysteine and the closing phenylalanine or tryptophan. Fields, in order: V gene, clone size, CDR3 length, D gene, J gene, CDR3 DNA, CDR3 protein. The D gene is left open where the match is weak. The size field is filled for only some rows; it gives once, few, many or a size class.

>TRBV30|many|13|NA|TRBJ1-1
TGTGCCTGGAGTAGGCAGGGAGGTCTAGTCGCTTTCTTT
CAWSRQGGLVAFF
>TRBV20-1|NA|12|NA|TRBJ1-1
TGCAGTGCCCTCAGCACAAACACTGAAGCTTTCTTT
CSALSTNTEAFF
>TRBV19|NA|15|TRBD1|TRBJ2-1
TGTGCCGGTATCATGACAGGGGTCTTTGACAATGAGCAGTTCTTC
CAGIMTGVFDNEQFF
>TRBV28|many|11|NA|TRBJ1-1
TGTGCCAGCAGTCTGACGGGTGAAGCTTTCTTT
CASSLTGEAFF
>TRBV28|many|16|TRBD1|TRBJ1-2
TGTGCCAGCGCCCCGGGACAGGGCAGTTCCTACTATGGCTACACCTTC
CASAPGQGSSYYGYTF
>TRBV7-2|many|13|TRBD2|TRBJ2-5
TGTGCCAGCAGCCGAACTAGCGAGGAGACCCAGTACTTC
CASSRTSEETQYF
>TRBV29-1|many|15|TRBD2|TRBJ2-3
TGCAGCGTTGAAGGGCAGCGGGGGGGCCCAGATACGCAGTATTTT
CSVEGQRGGPDTQYF
>TRBV6-5|many|15|NA|TRBJ1-2
TGTGCCAGCAGTTACGGCGTTAGGGGGTATTATGGCTACACCTTC
CASSYGVRGYYGYTF
>TRBV20-1|many|15|NA|TRBJ2-3
TGCAGTGCGGCAGTAGGATGGGGTCTTACAGATACGCAGTATTTT
CSAAVGWGLTDTQYF
>TRBV5-4|NA|17|TRBD2|TRBJ2-1
TGTGCCAGCAGCTTTGACGCGCTAGCGGGGGGGCGAGATGAGCAGTTCTTC
CASSFDALAGGRDEQFF
>TRBV28|NA|15|NA|TRBJ1-1
TGTGCCAGCAGCCTGGGAGGGGGTCAAAGACGGGAAGCTTTCTTT
CASSLGGGQRREAFF
>TRBV6-1|NA|14|TRBD1|TRBJ2-7
TGTGCCAGCAGTGCCCGGGACAGCTCCTACGAGCAGTACTTC
CASSARDSSYEQYF
>TRBV29-1|NA|12|NA|TRBJ2-1
TGCAGCGTTGGAAGTAGCTCGAATGAGCAGTTCTTC
CSVGSSSNEQFF
>TRBV28|many|14|NA|TRBJ2-5
TGTGCCAGCGGGCTCCGAAGGGTCCTGGAGACCCAGTACTTC
CASGLRRVLETQYF
>TRBV6-2/TRBV6-3|many|16|NA|TRBJ2-7
TGTGCCAGCAGAAACCCGCAGGGGCCGGGGGCCTACGAGCAGTACTTC
CASRNPQGPGAYEQYF
>TRBV4-1|NA|12|NA|TRBJ2-7
TGCGCCAGCAGCCAAGGGGACGACGAGCAGTACTTC
CASSQGDDEQYF
>TRBV5-1|many|17|NA|TRBJ1-6
TGCGCCAGCAGCTTGGTACGTGGAGGTACCTATAATTCACCCCTCCACTTT
CASSLVRGGTYNSPLHF
>TRBV3-1|many|13|NA|TRBJ2-7
TGTGCCAGCAGCCAAGACGGCGGCTACGAGCAGTACTTC
CASSQDGGYEQYF
>TRBV10-3|few|13|NA|TRBJ1-1
TGTGCCATCAGCCTGGCGGTGGGCACTGAAGCTTTCTTT
CAISLAVGTEAFF
>TRBV28|many|17|NA|TRBJ2-5
TGTGCCAGCAGTTCGATAGAACAGGGCTCGGCTAGAGAGACCCAGTACTTC
CASSSIEQGSARETQYF
>TRBV29-1|many|17|NA|TRBJ1-1
TGCAGCGATAGAGCCGGGACATGGAGGTCTAGTGGAACTGAAGCTTTCTTT
CSDRAGTWRSSGTEAFF
>TRBV18|many|16|TRBD1|TRBJ1-6
TGTGCCAGCTCACCACGGACACAGGGGAGAAATTCACCCCTCCACTTT
CASSPRTQGRNSPLHF
>TRBV28|many|15|TRBD1|TRBJ1-4
TGTGCCAGCAGAGAGACAGGGGCAACTAATGAAAAACTGTTTTTT
CASRETGATNEKLFF
>TRBV7-2|many|16|TRBD1|TRBJ1-5
TGTGCCAGCAGCCCAGGGGGAGGGATGGCCAATCAGCCCCAGCATTTT
CASSPGGGMANQPQHF
>TRBV5-6|many|15|NA|TRBJ1-4
TGTGCCAGCAGCCGAGACAGGCTGCGAAATGAAAAACTGTTTTTT
CASSRDRLRNEKLFF
>TRBV5-4|NA|13|NA|TRBJ1-4
TGTGCCGCGAGGGACCGCCACCATGAAAAACTGTTTTTT
CAARDRHHEKLFF
>TRBV6-5|NA|14|NA|TRBJ2-1
TGTGCCAGCAGTTACTCGAAGGCTCCTAATGAGCAGTTCTTC
CASSYSKAPNEQFF
>TRBV5-5|NA|16|TRBD2|TRBJ2-7
TGTGCCAGCAGCTTGGGGGGGCGGGGGGCCCCTTACGAGCAGTACTTC
CASSLGGRGAPYEQYF
>TRBV10-3|many|14|TRBD1|TRBJ2-7
TGTGCCATCAGCATAGGGACAGGCCAGTACGAGCAGTACTTC
CAISIGTGQYEQYF
>TRBV6-2/TRBV6-3|many|19|TRBD1|TRBJ2-1
TGTGCCAGCAGCCCCCTCCCTTATACCAGGGGGCTCGGGAACAATGAGCAGTTCTTC
CASSPLPYTRGLGNNEQFF
>TRBV19|NA|15|TRBD1|TRBJ1-1
TGTGCCAGTAGTATCGAACAGGGGGCGTACACTGAAGCTTTCTTT
CASSIEQGAYTEAFF
>TRBV5-8|NA|16|TRBD2|TRBJ2-1
TGTGCCAGCAGCTTTAGCGGGAGTCTGGGCTACAATGAGCAGTTCTTC
CASSFSGSLGYNEQFF
>TRBV27|many|16|TRBD1|TRBJ1-6
TGTGCCAGCAGTAAGGGACAGGGCCCATATAATTCACCCCTCCACTTT
CASSKGQGPYNSPLHF